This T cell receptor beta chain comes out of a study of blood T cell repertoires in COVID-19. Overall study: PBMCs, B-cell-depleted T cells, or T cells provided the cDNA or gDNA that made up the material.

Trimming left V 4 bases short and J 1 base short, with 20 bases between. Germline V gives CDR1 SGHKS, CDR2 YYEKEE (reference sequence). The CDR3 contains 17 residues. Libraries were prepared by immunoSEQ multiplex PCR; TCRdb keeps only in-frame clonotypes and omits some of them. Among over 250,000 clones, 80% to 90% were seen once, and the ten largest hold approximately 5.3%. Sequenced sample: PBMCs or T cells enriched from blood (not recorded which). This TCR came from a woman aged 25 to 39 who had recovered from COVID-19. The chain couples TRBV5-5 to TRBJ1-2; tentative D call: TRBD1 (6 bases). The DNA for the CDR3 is TGTGCCAGCAGCGCCCGGGACACGGGAACTTTTAACTATGGCTACACCTTC. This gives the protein CASSARDTGTFNYGYTF. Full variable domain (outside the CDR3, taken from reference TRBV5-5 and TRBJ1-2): DAGVTQSPTHLIKTRGQQVTLRCSPISGHKSVSWYQQVLGQGPQFIFQYYEKEERGRGNFPDRFSARQFPNYSSELNVNALLLGDSALYLCASSARDTGTFNYGYTFGSGTRLTVV.